Below, 21 T cell receptor beta chains from the same sample are listed, as sequenced in a study of cytomegalovirus exposure and HLA in healthy donors. Primers for the PCR totalled 60 Vbeta and 13 Jbeta. The method was immunoSEQ multiplex PCR; TCRdb's version includes in-frame clones alone and lacks a portion of them. Its table lists about 84,000 clones. What was sequenced was PBMCs. The source is a man in his fifties or sixties in good health and CMV-seronegative.

The chain uses TRBV28 and TRBJ2-7; D is perhaps TRBD1 (5 bases). V shed 2 bases and J shed 4 bases, with 12 bases lying between them. The germline V gene encodes CDR1 MDHEN and CDR2 SYDVKM. The CDR3 spans 14 residues. The CDR3, as DNA: TGTGCCAGCAGTTTACCAGGGTATGGTTACGAGCAGTACTTC. Translated, it gives CASSLPGYGYEQYF. Full variable domain (missing parts from reference TRBV28 and TRBJ2-7): DVKVTQSSRYLVKRTGEKVFLECVQDMDHENMFWYRQDPGLGLRLIYFSYDVKMKEKGDIPEGYSVSREKKERFSLILESASTNQTSMYLCASSLPGYGYEQYFGPGTRLTVT.

The genes are TRBV7-3 and TRBJ1-2, with 8 bases matching TRBD1. The CDR3 length is 15 residues. With 2 bases clipped from V and 4 bases from J, the junction kept 6 bases outside the gene matches. Per germline, CDR1 SGHTA and CDR2 FQGTGA. Here the CDR3 DNA reads TGTGCCAGCAGCTTAGTCAGGGGGCACAGCTATGGCTACACCTTC. It translates to CASSLVRGHSYGYTF.

Comment on this clone: The sample contains more than one DNA sequence encoding this CDR3. The rearrangement uses TRBV18 and TRBJ2-1; the match to TRBD1 covers 10 bases. Per the germline V gene, CDR1 is KGHSH and CDR2 is LQKENI. The CDR3 runs to 15 residues. V trimming: 1 base; J trimming: 6 bases; junction bases outside the gene matches: 3. The CDR3 bases are TGTGCCAGCTCACCACGTGGACAGGGGGGCAATGAGCAGTTCTTC. It codes for CASSPRGQGGNEQFF. Filled out from reference TRBV18 and TRBJ2-1, the complete variable domain reads NAGVMQNPRHLVRRRGQEARLRCSPMKGHSHVYWYRQLPEEGLKFMVYLQKENIIDESGMPKERFSAEFPKEGPSILRIQQVVRGDSAAYFCASSPRGQGGNEQFFGPGTRLTVL.

The rearrangement uses TRBV4-2 and TRBJ2-3; 8 bases line up with TRBD1. Looked up from germline, CDR1 is LGHNA and CDR2 is YNFKEQ. After removal of 3 bases from V and 0 bases from J, the junction contained 5 bases not matched to a gene. This CDR3 is built from 16 residues. The CDR3 loop is CASSQVGQASTDTQYF. In DNA form, the CDR3 reads TGTGCCAGCAGCCAGGTGGGACAGGCTAGCACAGATACGCAGTATTTT.

J is TRBJ1-3 and V is TRBV6-5; D is possibly TRBD1 (5 bases). Germline-derived CDR1 and CDR2 are MNHEY and SVGAGI. CDR3 length equals 15 residues. V was trimmed by 0 bases and J by 3 bases, leaving 9 bases between them. DNA for the CDR3: TGTGCCAGCAGTTACTCTGTTGACAGTGGAAACACCATATATTTT. Protein: CASSYSVDSGNTIYF.

The V gene is TRBV27, the J gene TRBJ1-4; D gene unclear. Trimming took 5 bases from V and 8 from J, leaving 18 bases between them. The CDR3 contains 15 residues. CDR1 MNHEY and CDR2 SMNVEV come from the germline V gene (reference sequence). CDR3 nucleotide sequence: TGTGCCAGCAGTCCTTACAGCGCGAGGGTGGAAAAACTGTTTTTT. Translated, it gives CASSPYSARVEKLFF.

The CDR3 DNA reads TGTGCCAGCAGTTCCCATCTAGCGGGAAGCACAGATACGCAGTATTTT. Residues: CASSSHLAGSTDTQYF. The chain joins TRBV28 to TRBJ2-3, with 9 nucleotides matching TRBD2. Unmatched junction bases numbered 5, after V lost 4 bases and J lost 0 bases. Germline loops: CDR1 MDHEN, CDR2 SYDVKM. The CDR3 loop spans 16 amino acids.

The chain recombines TRBV9 with TRBJ1-3, with D maybe TRBD1 (5 bases). Germline V CDR1 and CDR2: SGDLS, YYNGEE. Trimming removed 0 bases at V and 0 bases at J, with 10 bases between. The CDR3 is 16 residues long. The CDR3 loop reads CASSVVGGFSGNTIYF. The CDR3 region has the DNA TGTGCCAGCAGCGTAGTGGGGGGATTCTCTGGAAACACCATATATTTT.

The genes are TRBV18 and TRBJ1-3, with D maybe TRBD1 (6 bases). Germline loops: CDR1 KGHSH, CDR2 LQKENI. The CDR3 has 14 amino acids. V lost 3 bases and J 8 bases, leaving 14 bases between the germline ends. This CDR3 reads CASSPGTRRDTIYF. CDR3 in DNA: TGTGCCAGCTCACCGGGGACAAGGCGGGACACCATATATTTT. Full variable domain (outside the CDR3, taken from reference TRBV18 and TRBJ1-3): NAGVMQNPRHLVRRRGQEARLRCSPMKGHSHVYWYRQLPEEGLKFMVYLQKENIIDESGMPKERFSAEFPKEGPSILRIQQVVRGDSAAYFCASSPGTRRDTIYFGEGSWLTVV.

The chain carries TRBV2 and TRBJ1-4; D might be TRBD1 (6 bases). The CDR3 is made up of 14 amino acids. The germline V gene encodes CDR1 SNHLY and CDR2 FYNNEI. V gave up 2 bases and J gave up 8 bases, with 12 bases separating them. This chain's CDR3 is CASSENRVGEKLFF. The CDR3 coding sequence is TGTGCCAGCAGTGAAAACAGGGTAGGGGAAAAACTGTTTTTT.

The chain recombines TRBV4-1 with TRBJ1-1; a weak D match, TRBD1 (6 bases). The CDR3 sequence is 16 residues long. Germline V gene sequence: CDR1 MGHRA, CDR2 YSYEKL. Between the trimmed V and J ends, which lost 0 bases and 11 bases, there was a span of 22 bases. The CDR3 sequence: CASSQDNPPGQSEAFF. In DNA form, the CDR3 reads TGCGCCAGCAGCCAAGATAACCCCCCGGGACAAAGCGAGGCTTTCTTT.

The chain recombines TRBV4-1 with TRBJ2-3, with D perhaps TRBD2 (6 bases). This CDR3 region has 14 residues. Germline-derived CDR1 and CDR2 are MGHRA and YSYEKL. The germline V and J ends were trimmed by 4 bases and 4 bases, with 12 bases remaining between them. The CDR3 DNA reads TGCGCCAGCAGCCTTAGCGGATCACCAGATACGCAGTATTTT. It specifies CASSLSGSPDTQYF.

The genes are TRBV28 and TRBJ2-7; D is ambiguous. Trimming took off 3 bases at V and 4 bases at J, with 4 bases between the two ends. Germline CDR1 MDHEN, CDR2 SYDVKM. CDR3 length equals 11 residues. CDR3 in DNA: TGTGCCAGCAGTTTTAATTACGAGCAGTACTTC. This sequence encodes CASSFNYEQYF.

CDR3 in amino acids: CATTGNENTIYF. The CDR3 DNA reads as TGTGCCACGACGGGGAATGAGAACACCATATATTTT. The chain is built from TRBV10-3 and TRBJ1-3, with D unclear. The V end was cut by 10 bases, the J end by 7 bases, with 14 bases between. Germline V gene data show CDR1 as ENHRY and CDR2 as SYGVKD. The CDR3 totals 12 residues.

The V call is TRBV18, the J call TRBJ2-2; the D is unclear. This CDR3 spans 16 amino acids. Trimming stripped 1 base from V and 0 bases from J, with 9 bases between. Germline values: CDR1 KGHSH, CDR2 LQKENI. The CDR3 loop reads CASSPQPTANTGELFF. The CDR3 nucleotides read TGTGCCAGCTCACCACAGCCCACCGCGAACACCGGGGAGCTGTTTTTT.

The genes are TRBV10-3 and TRBJ2-2; D might be TRBD2 (6 bases). V lost 3 bases to trimming and J lost 5 bases, with 10 bases between them. The length of the CDR3 is 14 residues. CDR1 ENHRY and CDR2 SYGVKD come from the germline V gene. CDR3 DNA sequence: TGTGCCATCAGTGAACTAGCTTTGACCGGGGAGCTGTTTTTT. It codes for CAISELALTGELFF.

V usage is TRBV6-4 and J usage is TRBJ1-5; 8 nucleotides match TRBD1. Germline CDR1 and CDR2: MRHNA and SNTAGT. This CDR3 spans 16 amino acids. Trimming at V came to 3 bases and at J to 3 bases, leaving 7 bases not matched to a gene. The CDR3 is CASSEPGDRLNQPQHF. In DNA, the CDR3 is TGTGCCAGCAGTGAACCAGGGGACAGGCTCAATCAGCCCCAGCATTTT.

The chain combines TRBV28 with TRBJ2-7; the D gene is possibly TRBD1 (5 bases). In germline, CDR1 is MDHEN, CDR2 SYDVKM. V lost 5 bases, J lost 4 bases, and 15 bases lay in between. This CDR3 contains 14 residues. CDR3 DNA: TGTGCCAGCAGTCTCGTGGGCAGGGTTTACGAGCAGTACTTC. Its protein product is CASSLVGRVYEQYF.

The J gene is TRBJ2-2, the V gene TRBV11-1; D perhaps matches TRBD2 (5 bases). The CDR3 covers 13 residues. From germline, CDR1 is SGHAT and CDR2 FQDESV (reference sequence). Trimming took off 5 bases at V and 7 bases at J, with 11 bases between the two ends. CDR3 in amino acids: CASSTRVDGELFF. Written as DNA, the CDR3 is TGTGCCAGCAGCACTAGGGTCGACGGGGAGCTGTTTTTT.

The chain recombines TRBV5-1 with TRBJ2-7, with TRBD2 as a possible D gene (6 bases). The CDR3 extends over 16 amino acids. Between the trimmed V and J ends, which lost 4 bases and 3 bases, there was a span of 20 bases. Germline CDR1 is SGHRS and CDR2 is YFSETQ. CDR3 DNA: TGCGCCAGCAGCCCGGGAGCCACCGACAGCTACTACGAGCAGTACTTC. Amino acids: CASSPGATDSYYEQYF.

This CDR3 is CASSTTNYNEQFF. The CDR3, as DNA: TGTGCCAGCAGTACGACAAACTACAATGAGCAGTTCTTC. The chain recombines TRBV5-4 with TRBJ2-1; no firm D call. This CDR3 has 13 amino acids. Germline assignment: CDR1 SGHNT and CDR2 YYREEE (reference sequence). Between the trimmed V and J ends, which lost 5 bases and 3 bases, there was a span of 9 bases.